A single T cell receptor beta chain is shown here with its context. Its cognate antigen is unknown. Every bit of the isolated RNA underwent reverse transcription, so sequencing read expressed TCRB transcripts. This table comes from immunoSEQ multiplex PCR, and its TCRdb copy is limited to in-frame clones, with some not included. The sample includes 500,000 to 850,000 clones, around an eighth of them seen just once. The authors sorted CD4+ naive, central memory, regulatory and stem cell-like memory cells via CD45RO/CCR7/CD25/CD127/CD95/CD27. The data were taken from a study of beta chain features in type 1 diabetes. Study-wide context: Age, gender, cell numbers and subset yield matched between patients and controls.

The CDR3 is made up of 11 amino acids. Germline assignment: CDR1 MNHEY and CDR2 SVGAGI. The ends were cut back, 11 bases at V and 6 bases at J, with 10 bases in the middle. General study findings and limits: When Type 1 diabetes patients were examined, their TCRB CDR3s proved moderately but significantly shorter in all four CD4+ subsets.

Sequenced input: naive CD4+ T cells from blood. The J gene is TRBJ2-2, the V gene TRBV6-5; D is perhaps TRBD2 (7 bases). This sequence originates from a man younger than 35 with type 1 diabetes. CDR3 amino acids: CAGGAPGELFF. CDR3 DNA sequence: TGTGCCGGGGGGGCTCCCGGGGAGCTGTTTTTT.